The 25 T cell receptor beta chains presented below share a single source sample, sequenced in a study of T cell repertoires in cytomegalovirus infection (dated 2019 in TCRdb). Their recognized antigens are unknown. The treatment or condition label for this specimen denotes: in vitro stimulation with specific CMV peptide epitopes to enrich CMV-specific T cells. Instrument on record: Illumina HiSeq 1500. TCRdb applied fastp at Q25 and MiXCR to the public reads, then kept only in-frame beta chains. Identical CDR3 proteins give one entry, which carries the most common genes and DNA. The sample profile shows roughly 860,000 distinct CDR3 sequences; about 31% of them were found once. The ten largest account for 9.5% to 15% of the sample. The sequences come from cultured CD8+ T cells from PBMCs, collected from culture after CMV antigen stimulation. These receptors all come from a human donor in good health (CMV status not recorded). Some clones in this sample may be carry-over from other donors' samples.

The chain uses TRBV15 and TRBJ2-5, with D perhaps given as TRBD1 or TRBD2 (5 bases each). CDR3 size: 17 residues. The V end lost 3 bases, the J end lost 5 bases, and 22 bases lay between the germline ends. In germline, CDR1 is LNHNV, CDR2 YYDKDF (reference sequence). CDR3 in amino acids: CATSSKMAVGVGETQYF. CDR3 DNA: TGTGCCACCAGCAGTAAAATGGCGGTGGGGGTCGGGGAGACCCAGTACTTC.

The rearrangement joins TRBV24-1 to TRBJ2-3; possibly TRBD1 for D (5 bases). Trimming took 4 bases from V and 12 from J, leaving 13 bases between them. The CDR3 runs 12 residues. The germline V gene encodes CDR1 KGHDR and CDR2 SFDVKD. This chain's CDR3 is CATSDRRWTQYF. The CDR3 region has the DNA TGTGCCACCAGTGACCGCAGGTGGACACAGTATTTT.

The chain recombines TRBV19 with TRBJ1-5; D is unresolved. Trimming left V 3 bases short and J 1 base short, with 10 bases between. This CDR3 contains 15 residues. Germline CDR1 reads LNHDA; CDR2 reads SQIVND (reference sequence). CDR3 nucleotides: TGTGCCAGTAGTATTGTGGGTGTCAGCAATCAGCCCCAGCATTTT. Its translation is CASSIVGVSNQPQHF.

This clonotype was observed many times. The V gene is TRBV7-2, the J gene TRBJ2-3; D is unclear. CDR3 size: 16 residues. V was pared by 0 bases and J by 4 bases, with 14 bases between. In germline, CDR1 is SGHTA, CDR2 FQGNSA. In nucleotides, the CDR3 is TGTGCCAGCAGCTTAGCCCTAACTCAGACCTCAGATACGCAGTATTTT. Amino acid sequence: CASSLALTQTSDTQYF.

This clonotype was observed at least ten times. The rearrangement uses TRBV12-3 or TRBV12-4 and TRBJ1-5; D possibly corresponds to TRBD1 (5 bases). This CDR3 contains 15 residues. Trimming removed 6 bases from V and 0 bases from J, with 12 bases in between. The CDR3 loop reads CASSHGGYSNQPQHF. CDR3 DNA: TGTGCCAGCAGCCACGGGGGGTATAGCAATCAGCCCCAGCATTTT.

This sequence joins TRBV10-3 and TRBJ1-4; D gene uncertain. The germline gives CDR1 ENHRY, CDR2 SYGVKD. The CDR3 extends over 16 amino acids. The V end lost 3 bases, the J end lost 6 bases, and 17 bases lay between the germline ends. The CDR3 nucleotides read TGTGCCATCAGTGAAGATTCTGAGGGCTGGGATGAAAAACTGTTTTTT. Protein product: CAISEDSEGWDEKLFF.

This clonotype was observed a few times. The chain couples TRBV19 to TRBJ2-1, with D possibly being TRBD2 (7 bases). V was trimmed by 1 base and J by 3 bases, leaving 19 bases between them. The CDR3 has 18 residues. Germline V gene data show CDR1 as LNHDA and CDR2 as SQIVND (reference sequence). CDR3 sequence: CASSIGAGALIGYNEQFF. The CDR3 nucleotides are TGTGCCAGTAGTATAGGTGCGGGGGCCCTGATTGGCTACAATGAGCAGTTCTTC.

This clonotype came up a few times. The chain combines TRBV12-3 or TRBV12-4 with TRBJ1-2, with a tentative D call TRBD1 (5 bases). The CDR3 runs to 13 residues. V gave up 4 bases and J gave up 1 base, with 7 bases separating them. The CDR3 reads CASSWTLNYGYTF. DNA of the CDR3: TGTGCCAGCAGTTGGACACTTAACTATGGCTACACCTTC.

This clonotype has a handful of counts. The V and J genes are TRBV10-3 and TRBJ1-6, with 7 bases aligning to TRBD1. Germline V CDR1 and CDR2: ENHRY, SYGVKD. Trimming removed 0 bases from V and 0 bases from J; junction bases left unmatched: 2. The CDR3 runs to 17 residues. The CDR3 nucleotides are TGTGCCATCAGTGAGTCGACAGGGCGCTCCTATAATTCACCCCTCCACTTT. Residues: CAISESTGRSYNSPLHF.

The chain recombines TRBV27 with TRBJ2-7, with 10 bases that match TRBD1. Germline V gene lookup returns CDR1 MNHEY and CDR2 SMNVEV (reference sequence). Losses at the gene ends were 4 bases for V and 6 bases for J; bases not matched to a gene: 9. This CDR3 contains 15 residues. The CDR3: CASSSTGGLGIEQYF. The DNA of the CDR3 is TGTGCCAGCAGTTCGACAGGGGGCTTAGGTATCGAGCAGTACTTC.

This sequence joins TRBV28 and TRBJ2-3; D possibly corresponds to TRBD2 (5 bases). This CDR3 spans 14 amino acids. Germline loops: CDR1 MDHEN, CDR2 SYDVKM. V was shortened by 6 bases and J by 5 bases, with 15 bases between the two germline ends. CDR3 sequence (DNA): TGTGCCAGCAGCCCGGTCCTAGAGGGAGATACGCAGTATTTT. As protein: CASSPVLEGDTQYF.

The gene calls are TRBV24-1 and TRBJ2-5; D is unresolved. Per the germline V gene, CDR1 is KGHDR and CDR2 is SFDVKD. This CDR3 is built from 14 residues. V lost 2 bases, J lost 2 bases, and 8 bases lay in between. CDR3 region: CATSDSSRQETQYF. DNA of the CDR3: TGTGCCACCAGTGATTCCAGTCGGCAAGAGACCCAGTACTTC.

A few counts support this clonotype. The CDR3 protein is CASSLAGGGLVDEQFF. In DNA, the CDR3 is TGTGCCAGCAGCTTAGCGGGCGGGGGACTCGTTGATGAGCAGTTCTTC. V usage is TRBV7-9 and J usage is TRBJ2-1; TRBD2 aligns across 7 bases. From germline, CDR1 is SEHNR and CDR2 FQNEAQ (reference sequence). V was clipped by 0 bases and J by 8 bases; unmatched bases: 10. The CDR3 spans 16 residues.

This sequence joins TRBV7-9 and TRBJ1-2, with 7 nucleotides matching TRBD1. The length of the CDR3 is 13 residues. The V gene end was trimmed by 3 bases and the J gene end by 4 bases; junction bases not matched to a gene: 2. Germline V gene lookup returns CDR1 SEHNR and CDR2 FQNEAQ (reference sequence). The DNA for the CDR3 is TGTGCCAGCAGCTTCCGGGACAGCTATGGCTACACCTTC. It translates to CASSFRDSYGYTF.

There are many counts of this clonotype. The rearrangement links TRBV7-8 to TRBJ2-7, with a tentative D call TRBD1 (5 bases). Germline loops: CDR1 SGHVS, CDR2 FQNEAQ. V shed 5 bases and J shed 3 bases, with 17 bases lying between them. The CDR3 is 15 amino acids. CDR3 sequence: CASSPMVSGYYEQYF. For the CDR3, the DNA is TGTGCCAGCAGCCCGATGGTCTCAGGGTACTACGAGCAGTACTTC.

This clonotype has at least ten counts. The chain carries TRBV25-1 and TRBJ2-1, with 7 bases that match TRBD2. Germline lookup yields CDR1 MGHDK and CDR2 SYGVNS. This CDR3 is 13 amino acids long. The V gene end was trimmed by 8 bases and the J gene end by 9 bases; junction bases not matched to a gene: 10. CDR3 in DNA: TGTGCCAGCGCTGTGGGAGGGGACGGTGAGCAGTTCTTC. Translation gives CASAVGGDGEQFF.

A few counts support this clonotype. The J gene is TRBJ2-1, the V gene TRBV12-3 or TRBV12-4, with TRBD2 matching 7 bases. V was pared by 2 bases and J by 8 bases, with 3 bases of the junction left unmatched. The CDR3 loop spans 13 amino acids. The CDR3 DNA sequence: TGTGCCAGCAGTTTAACAACTAGCGATGAGCAGTTCTTC. Translation: CASSLTTSDEQFF.

This clonotype was counted only a few times. V usage is TRBV7-4 and J usage is TRBJ2-1, with D unclear. V was trimmed by 6 bases and J by 0 bases, leaving 18 bases between them. The CDR3 length is 17 residues. Per the germline V gene, CDR1 is SGHVT and CDR2 is SQSDAQ. The CDR3: CASRAPVTVLSYNEQFF. The CDR3 DNA reads as TGTGCCAGCAGGGCGCCCGTGACTGTCCTCTCCTACAATGAGCAGTTCTTC.

This chain uses TRBV2 with TRBJ2-3, with 8 positions matching TRBD1. With 0 bases clipped from V and 6 bases from J, the junction kept 5 bases outside the gene matches. The CDR3 loop spans 15 amino acids. Germline lookup yields CDR1 SNHLY and CDR2 FYNNEI. The CDR3 region has the DNA TGTGCCAGCAGTGAAGCGCTTCAGGGGGCGGATACGCAGTATTTT. Translation gives CASSEALQGADTQYF. Together with reference TRBV2 and TRBJ2-3, the CDR3 gives the full variable domain: EPEVTQTPSHQVTQMGQEVILRCVPISNHLYFYWYRQILGQKVEFLVSFYNNEISEKSEIFDDQFSVERPDGSNFTLKIRSTKLEDSAMYFCASSEALQGADTQYFGPGTRLTVL.

This clonotype was found a few times. The chain uses TRBV12-5 and TRBJ2-1; TRBD1 might be the D (6 bases). The CDR3 sequence is 13 residues long. V was shortened by 2 bases and J by 7 bases, with 9 bases between the two germline ends. The germline V gene encodes CDR1 LGHNT and CDR2 FRNRAP. This CDR3 reads CASGLPQGNEQFF. Written as DNA, the CDR3 is TGTGCTAGTGGTTTGCCTCAGGGGAATGAGCAGTTCTTC.

The V and J genes are TRBV3-1 and TRBJ1-6; 7 positions agree with TRBD1. V shed 0 bases and J 6 bases; nucleotides not matched to a gene: 5. The CDR3 is made up of 16 amino acids. Germline V lookup: CDR1 LGHDT, CDR2 YNNKEL (reference sequence). CDR3: CASSQDWDRSNSPLHF. Written as DNA, the CDR3 is TGTGCCAGCAGCCAAGATTGGGACAGATCTAATTCACCCCTCCACTTT.

The J gene is TRBJ1-3, the V gene TRBV3-1, with TRBD1 identical over 7 bases. There are 16 residues in the CDR3. Germline trimming cut 4 bases from V and 0 bases from J; bases unmatched to any gene: 6. Germline V gene sequence: CDR1 LGHDT, CDR2 YNNKEL (reference sequence). The CDR3 region has the DNA TGTGCCAGCAGCCGGGGACAGTTGTTCTCTGGAAACACCATATATTTT. This encodes CASSRGQLFSGNTIYF.

In this sample, this clonotype turned up a few times. V gene TRBV5-1 combines with J gene TRBJ2-3; possible D gene TRBD2, 5 bases. The V and J ends lost 0 bases and 6 bases respectively, with 11 bases between them. CDR3 length: 14 amino acids. Germline V CDR1 and CDR2: SGHRS, YFSETQ. Here the CDR3 reads CASSLETIMDTQYF. The CDR3, as DNA: TGCGCCAGCAGCTTGGAGACTATTATGGATACGCAGTATTTT.

The sample holds a few counts of this clonotype. The V gene is TRBV7-8, the J gene TRBJ2-1, with TRBD2 identical over 13 bases. Trimming removed 5 bases from V and 7 bases from J; junction bases left unmatched: 5. CDR3 size: 15 residues. The V gene's germline CDR1 is SGHVS and CDR2 FQNEAQ. The CDR3 nucleotides read TGTGCCAGCAGCCGAATGACTAGCGGGGGGAATGAGCAGTTCTTC. Translated: CASSRMTSGGNEQFF.

The chain employs TRBV4-1 and TRBJ1-5; 8 bases map to TRBD1. There are 15 residues in the CDR3. The V and J ends lost 3 bases and 1 base, in that order; junction bases with no gene match: 2. Germline CDR1 and CDR2: MGHRA and YSYEKL. The CDR3 region has the DNA TGCGCCAGCAGCCAGGGACAGGAAAGCAATCAGCCCCAGCATTTT. It translates to CASSQGQESNQPQHF.